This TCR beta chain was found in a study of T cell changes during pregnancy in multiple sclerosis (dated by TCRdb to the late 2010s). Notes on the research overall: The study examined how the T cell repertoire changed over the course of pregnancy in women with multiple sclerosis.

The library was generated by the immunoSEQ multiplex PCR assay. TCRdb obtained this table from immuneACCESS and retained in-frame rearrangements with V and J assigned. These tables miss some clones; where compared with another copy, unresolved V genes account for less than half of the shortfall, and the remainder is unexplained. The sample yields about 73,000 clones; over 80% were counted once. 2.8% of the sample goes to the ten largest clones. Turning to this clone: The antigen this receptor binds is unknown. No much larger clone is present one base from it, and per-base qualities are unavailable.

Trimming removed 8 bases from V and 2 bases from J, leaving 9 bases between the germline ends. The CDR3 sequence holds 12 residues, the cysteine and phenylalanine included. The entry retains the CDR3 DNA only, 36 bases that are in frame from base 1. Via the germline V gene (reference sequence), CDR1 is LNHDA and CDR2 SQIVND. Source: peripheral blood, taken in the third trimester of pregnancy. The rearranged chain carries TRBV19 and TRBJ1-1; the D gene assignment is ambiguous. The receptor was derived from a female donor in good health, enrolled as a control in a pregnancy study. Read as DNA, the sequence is TGTGCCAGTTTGACACAAAACACTGAAGCTTTCTTT. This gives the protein CASLTQNTEAFF.